The 21 T cell receptor beta chains below all came from one sample that was sequenced in a study of cytomegalovirus exposure and HLA in healthy donors. PCR primers comprised 60 Vbeta and 13 Jbeta primers. Assay used: immunoSEQ multiplex PCR; TCRdb lists only in-frame clones, some missing. Of 150,000 or so clones in the sample, approximately 80% were seen once. Specimen: PBMCs. The receptors here all came from a man aged 25-45 years in good health and CMV-seronegative.

V gene TRBV4-2 combines with J gene TRBJ1-1; D call uncertain. The CDR3 covers 13 residues. Per germline, CDR1 LGHNA and CDR2 YNFKEQ. Trimming took off 2 bases at V and 1 base at J, with 5 bases between the two ends. The DNA of the CDR3 is TGTGCCAGCAGCCAAAAACAGAACACTGAAGCTTTCTTT. As protein: CASSQKQNTEAFF.

V usage is TRBV19 and J usage is TRBJ2-2, with 10 bases aligning to TRBD2. Germline V CDR1 and CDR2: LNHDA, SQIVND (reference sequence). Trimming removed 5 bases from V and 0 bases from J; junction bases left unmatched: 9. The CDR3 covers 18 residues. The chain's CDR3 is CASSELAGGTPNTGELFF. DNA of the CDR3: TGTGCCAGTAGTGAATTAGCGGGAGGTACCCCGAACACCGGGGAGCTGTTTTTT.

J is TRBJ1-6 and V is TRBV6-5; a possible D gene is TRBD1 (6 bases). Germline CDR1 and CDR2: MNHEY and SVGAGI. The CDR3 spans 15 residues. The V end lost 2 bases, the J end lost 12 bases, and 17 bases lay between the germline ends. CDR3 in amino acids: CASSYRDRPGKPLHF. In DNA, the CDR3 is TGTGCCAGCAGTTACAGAGACAGGCCCGGGAAACCCCTCCACTTT.

The rearrangement links TRBV6-5 to TRBJ1-1, with 7 bases lining up with TRBD1. The V and J ends lost 0 bases and 5 bases, in that order; junction bases with no gene match: 3. Germline-derived CDR1 and CDR2 are MNHEY and SVGAGI. This CDR3 has 14 amino acids. DNA for the CDR3: TGTGCCAGCAGTTACTCCAGGGGGTCTACTGAAGCTTTCTTT. Its translation: CASSYSRGSTEAFF.

The J gene is TRBJ2-1, the V gene TRBV4-2; the match to TRBD2 covers 10 bases. The length of the CDR3 is 18 residues. J lost 4 bases, V lost 5 bases, and 14 bases had no gene match. In germline, CDR1 is LGHNA, CDR2 YNFKEQ. The CDR3 region has the DNA TGTGCCAGCAGCACCCAAGCTAACGGACTAGCGGAGTACAATGAGCAGTTCTTC. It yields the protein CASSTQANGLAEYNEQFF.

The chain links TRBV27 to TRBJ2-3; TRBD1 matches at 9 bases. V lost 5 bases, J lost 6 bases, and 12 bases stayed unmatched. Germline assignment: CDR1 MNHEY and CDR2 SMNVEV (reference sequence). This CDR3 spans 16 amino acids. The CDR3, as DNA: TGTGCCAGCAGTCAAAACCGGGACAGGGTCCCCGATACGCAGTATTTT. Protein product: CASSQNRDRVPDTQYF.

This clone appeared a single time. The CDR3 DNA reads TGTGCCAGTAGTACACAGGGTCGCCACGAGCAGTACTTC. It specifies CASSTQGRHEQYF. This chain joins TRBV19 and TRBJ2-7; a possible D gene is TRBD1 (6 bases). The CDR3 is 13 residues long. Trimming took 4 bases from V and 5 from J, leaving 12 bases between them. The germline V gene encodes CDR1 LNHDA and CDR2 SQIVND (reference sequence).

This chain uses TRBV4-1 with TRBJ2-2; perhaps TRBD1 as D (5 bases). Trimming stripped 1 base from V and 3 bases from J, with 9 bases between. The CDR3 sequence is 15 residues long. From germline, CDR1 is MGHRA and CDR2 YSYEKL. The DNA of the CDR3 is TGCGCCAGCAGCCAAGCCTGGGGCGACACCGGGGAGCTGTTTTTT. This gives the protein CASSQAWGDTGELFF.

The chain links TRBV7-8 to TRBJ1-4; 11 positions match TRBD1. Trimming at V came to 1 base and at J to 4 bases, leaving 8 bases not matched to a gene. Germline CDR1 and CDR2: SGHVS and FQNEAQ. The CDR3 runs 18 residues. The CDR3 region has the DNA TGTGCCAGCAGCTTAGTTCCGGACAGGGGGCAGATTAATGAAAAACTGTTTTTT. Its translation is CASSLVPDRGQINEKLFF.

The chain recombines TRBV13 with TRBJ2-5; 13 nucleotides line up with TRBD2. Trimming at V came to 5 bases and at J to 1 base, leaving 4 bases not matched to a gene. The CDR3 consists of 16 residues. Per germline, CDR1 PRHDT and CDR2 FYEKMQ (reference sequence). The CDR3 loop is CASSPRLAGGQETQYF. In DNA form, the CDR3 reads TGTGCCAGCAGCCCGCGACTAGCGGGGGGCCAAGAGACCCAGTACTTC.

This sequence joins TRBV4-1 and TRBJ2-3; 10 positions agree with TRBD1. V shed 2 bases and J 1 base; nucleotides not matched to a gene: 6. The length of the CDR3 is 17 residues. The germline V gene has CDR1 MGHRA and CDR2 YSYEKL. In DNA form, the CDR3 reads TGCGCCAGCAGCCAAAAGGGACAGGGGCTGGGCACAGATACGCAGTATTTT. Translated, it gives CASSQKGQGLGTDTQYF.

CDR3 loop: CASSYTGLSTQYF. The CDR3 DNA reads TGTGCCAGCAGTTACACCGGTCTTAGTACGCAGTATTTT. The chain links TRBV6-5 to TRBJ2-3; D not certain. The V gene's germline CDR1 is MNHEY and CDR2 SVGAGI. This CDR3 comprises 13 residues. V was clipped by 2 bases and J by 8 bases, with 11 bases between them.

The V call is TRBV29-1, the J call TRBJ2-1; no clear D. The CDR3 has 13 residues. The germline V gene has CDR1 SQVTM and CDR2 ANQGSEA. Trimming removed 1 base at V and 5 bases at J, with 9 bases between. Here the CDR3 DNA reads TGCAGCGTTGAAGGAAGTGAGGACAATGAGCAGTTCTTC. Translation gives CSVEGSEDNEQFF.

The rearrangement joins TRBV28 to TRBJ2-7; D is unresolved. The CDR3 contains 17 residues. Looked up from germline, CDR1 is MDHEN and CDR2 is SYDVKM. Deletions cut 5 bases from V and 0 bases from J, with 20 bases between. CDR3 in DNA: TGTGCCAGCAGTCCTCGCAACGGGTACCCGATCTCCTACGAGCAGTACTTC. The encoded protein is CASSPRNGYPISYEQYF.

This sequence joins TRBV9 and TRBJ2-7, with D possibly TRBD2 on 7 matching bases. V lost 3 bases and J 2 bases, leaving 9 bases between the germline ends. CDR1 SGDLS and CDR2 YYNGEE come from the germline V gene. The CDR3 runs 13 residues. The CDR3: CASSEGGAYEQYF. The CDR3 DNA is TGTGCCAGCAGCGAAGGGGGGGCCTACGAGCAGTACTTC. The full variable domain, with the rest looked up from reference TRBV9 and TRBJ2-7, is DSGVTQTPKHLITATGQRVTLRCSPRSGDLSVYWYQQSLDQGLQFLIQYYNGEERAKGNILERFSAQQFPDLHSELNLSSLELGDSALYFCASSEGGAYEQYFGPGTRLTVT.

The V gene is TRBV18, the J gene TRBJ2-2; unclear D gene. There are 13 residues in the CDR3. Deletions cut 3 bases from V and 5 bases from J, with 7 bases between. CDR1 and CDR2 from the germline V gene are KGHSH and LQKENI. The CDR3 here is CASSPDMTGELFF. DNA of the CDR3: TGTGCCAGCTCACCTGACATGACCGGGGAGCTGTTTTTT. The full variable domain, with the rest looked up from reference TRBV18 and TRBJ2-2, is NAGVMQNPRHLVRRRGQEARLRCSPMKGHSHVYWYRQLPEEGLKFMVYLQKENIIDESGMPKERFSAEFPKEGPSILRIQQVVRGDSAAYFCASSPDMTGELFFGEGSRLTVL.

This chain connects TRBV4-1 to TRBJ1-5; D possibly corresponds to TRBD1 (6 bases). The CDR3 totals 18 residues. CDR1 and CDR2 from the germline V gene are MGHRA and YSYEKL. The V gene lost 3 bases and the J gene lost 9 bases, with 27 bases spanning the gap. CDR3 nucleotide sequence: TGCGCCAGCAGCCATATAGTGGACAGTGGGGTCATAGAAGCGCCCCAGCATTTT. Amino acids: CASSHIVDSGVIEAPQHF.

This clone was seen a few times. The chain recombines TRBV7-9 with TRBJ1-2; D is possibly TRBD1 (5 bases). The CDR3 extends over 13 amino acids. V dropped 5 bases and J dropped 13 bases, with 20 bases sitting between them. Germline CDR1 and CDR2: SEHNR and FQNEAQ (reference sequence). The DNA for the CDR3 is TGTGCCAGCAGCCAAAGGGGAACGGGAGACCGCACCTTC. Encoded protein: CASSQRGTGDRTF. Combining the CDR3 with reference TRBV7-9 and TRBJ1-2 gives the whole variable domain DTGVSQNPRHKITKRGQNVTFRCDPISEHNRLYWYRQTLGQGPEFLTYFQNEAQLEKSRLLSDRFSAERPKGSFSTLEIQRTEQGDSAMYLCASSQRGTGDRTFGSGTRLTVV.

V and J are TRBV5-1 and TRBJ2-2, with D possibly being TRBD1 (6 bases). Germline CDR1 and CDR2: SGHRS and YFSETQ. The V and J ends lost 4 bases and 4 bases respectively, with 23 bases between them. The CDR3 contains 18 residues. Here the CDR3 reads CASSTPTRTDSGTGELFF. CDR3 DNA sequence: TGCGCCAGCAGCACCCCGACTCGGACAGATTCGGGCACCGGGGAGCTGTTTTTT.

This sequence joins TRBV4-3 and TRBJ2-3; 12 bases fit TRBD2. The CDR3 is 19 amino acids. CDR1 is LGHNA, CDR2 YSLEER, per germline. After removal of 4 bases from V and 2 bases from J, the junction contained 13 bases not matched to a gene. The CDR3 loop reads CASSLRLAGARMNTDTQYF. The CDR3 coding sequence is TGCGCCAGCAGCCTCAGACTAGCGGGGGCCAGGATGAACACAGATACGCAGTATTTT.

The rearrangement uses TRBV7-6 and TRBJ2-3; D is ambiguous. The CDR3 consists of 14 residues. Germline CDR1 SGHVS, CDR2 FNYEAQ. The V and J ends lost 2 bases and 0 bases respectively, with 6 bases between them. This CDR3 reads CASSLRYSTDTQYF. The CDR3 DNA sequence: TGTGCCAGCAGCTTACGGTACAGCACAGATACGCAGTATTTT.